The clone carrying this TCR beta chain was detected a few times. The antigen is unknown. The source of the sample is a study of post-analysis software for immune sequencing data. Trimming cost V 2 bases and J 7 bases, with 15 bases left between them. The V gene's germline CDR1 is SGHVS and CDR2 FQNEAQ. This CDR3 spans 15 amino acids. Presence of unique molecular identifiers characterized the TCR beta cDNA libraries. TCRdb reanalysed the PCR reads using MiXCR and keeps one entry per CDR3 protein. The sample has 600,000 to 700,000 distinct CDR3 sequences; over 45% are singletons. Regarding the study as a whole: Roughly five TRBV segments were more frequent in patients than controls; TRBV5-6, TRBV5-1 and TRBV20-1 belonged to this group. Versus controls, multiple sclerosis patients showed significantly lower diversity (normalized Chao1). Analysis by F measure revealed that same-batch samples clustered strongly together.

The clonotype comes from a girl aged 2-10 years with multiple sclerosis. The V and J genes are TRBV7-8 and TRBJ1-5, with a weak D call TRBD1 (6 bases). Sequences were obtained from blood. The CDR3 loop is CASSLRWGGGQPQHF. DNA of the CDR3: TGTGCCAGCAGCTTAAGATGGGGGGGCGGCCAGCCCCAGCATTTT.